The entry that follows covers one T cell receptor (beta chain) sequence. Via MiXCR, TCRdb re-called the 5' RACE reads, giving one row per CDR3 protein. The top ten clones hold around 3.7% of a sample with about 110,000 distinct CDR3 sequences, roughly 12% of them seen once. The record originates from a study of early T cells in non-severe SARS-CoV-2 infection. The length of the CDR3 is 14 residues. Trimming pared 4 bases from V and 3 bases from J, leaving 12 bases between. Germline lookup yields CDR1 SNHLY and CDR2 FYNNEI. The chain combines TRBV2 with TRBJ1-1; maybe TRBD1 (5 bases). This TCR was recovered from an adult who was a healthcare worker with PCR-confirmed SARS-CoV-2 infection or an uninfected control (not recorded which). The sample consisted of whole blood, taken at baseline. CDR3 sequence: CASSVAGTDTEAFF. CDR3 coding DNA: TGTGCCAGCAGTGTGGCGGGGACGGACACTGAAGCTTTCTTT.